One and the same sample provided the 2 T cell receptor beta chains below, sequenced in a study of cytomegalovirus exposure and HLA in healthy donors. Sequencing was performed with immunoSEQ multiplex PCR; in TCRdb, only in-frame clones are kept and a portion is missing. The repertoire holds some 88,000 clones, with 95% to 97% as singletons. The sequencing sample was made of PBMCs. These receptors were obtained from a man between 18 and 35 years old in good health and CMV-seronegative.

In nucleotides, the CDR3 is TGTGCCAGCAGCTTGATGGAGCTCGGTGAGCAGTTCTTC. It codes for CASSLMELGEQFF. The chain links TRBV5-4 to TRBJ2-1; no clear D. The CDR3 sequence is 13 residues long. V gave up 1 base and J gave up 9 bases, with 11 bases separating them. The germline V gene has CDR1 SGHNT and CDR2 YYREEE (reference sequence). Drawing the rest from reference TRBV5-4 and TRBJ2-1, the complete variable domain is ETGVTQSPTHLIKTRGQQVTLRCSSQSGHNTVSWYQQALGQGPQFIFQYYREEENGRGNFPPRFSGLQFPNYSSELNVNALELDDSALYLCASSLMELGEQFFGPGTRLTVL.

CDR3 DNA sequence: TGTGCCAGCAGCTCCATTAGCGGGTTCAATGAGCAGTTCTTC. Encoded protein: CASSSISGFNEQFF. The J gene is TRBJ2-1, the V gene TRBV11-1, with TRBD2 matching over 7 bases. The CDR3 consists of 14 residues. CDR1 is SGHAT, CDR2 FQDESV, per germline (reference sequence). The V gene end was trimmed by 4 bases and the J gene end by 6 bases; junction bases not matched to a gene: 6. Supplemented by reference TRBV11-1 and TRBJ2-1, the full variable domain reads EAEVAQSPRYKITEKSQAVAFWCDPISGHATLYWYRQILGQGPELLVQFQDESVVDDSQLPKDRFSAERLKGVDSTLKIQPAELGDSAMYLCASSSISGFNEQFFGPGTRLTVL.